This TCR beta chain was profiled in a study of control samples from healthy donors and cancer patients. TCRdb's copy holds only in-frame clones and misses some; the assay was immunoSEQ multiplex PCR. The sample lists 100,000 or so clones, roughly 89% seen once, with 7.8% in the top ten. CDR3 length: 15 amino acids. Germline CDR1 is SNHLY and CDR2 is FYNNEI. Trimming pared 4 bases from V and 7 bases from J, leaving 18 bases between. The sequencing sample was made of blood. The V and J genes are TRBV2 and TRBJ2-3; possibly TRBD2 for D (5 bases). This sequence was found in a man younger than 45 in good health. This CDR3 reads CASSGYKSGMNTQYF. The CDR3 DNA reads as TGTGCCAGCAGTGGGTACAAAAGCGGCATGAATACGCAGTATTTT.